One sample yielded the 27 T cell receptor beta chains listed below, sequenced in a study of cytomegalovirus exposure and HLA in healthy donors. With 60 Vbeta and 13 Jbeta primers, the PCR was carried out. Sequencing used immunoSEQ multiplex PCR; TCRdb keeps in-frame clones, though not all of them. The sample shows 100,000 or so clones, around 79% of them seen only once. Source material: PBMCs. The receptors were sampled from a woman aged 40 to 50 in good health and CMV-seropositive.

The table lists this clone with a few counts. The chain uses TRBV7-6 and TRBJ2-1, with TRBD1 matching over 9 bases. The CDR3 sequence is 15 residues long. V gave up 6 bases and J gave up 3 bases; unmatched junction bases: 6. Per germline, CDR1 SGHVS and CDR2 FNYEAQ. DNA of the CDR3: TGTGCCAGCAGTTTCGGGACAGGGCTCTACAATGAGCAGTTCTTC. This encodes CASSFGTGLYNEQFF. The full variable domain, completed using reference TRBV7-6 and TRBJ2-1, is GAGVSQSPRYKVTKRGQDVALRCDPISGHVSLYWYRQALGQGPEFLTYFNYEAQQDKSGLPNDRFSAERPEGSISTLTIQRTEQRDSAMYRCASSFGTGLYNEQFFGPGTRLTVL.

This clone was recorded a few times. This chain connects TRBV6-6 to TRBJ2-7, with 14 bases lining up with TRBD2. The V gene's germline CDR1 is MNHNY and CDR2 SVGAGI (reference sequence). The CDR3 extends over 16 amino acids. V lost 0 bases to trimming and J lost 4 bases; unmatched junction nucleotides: 2. The CDR3 loop is CASSYSGTSGSYEQYF. Here the CDR3 DNA reads TGTGCCAGCAGTTACTCTGGGACTAGCGGGAGTTACGAGCAGTACTTC.

The sample holds one count of this clone. The rearrangement links TRBV7-9 to TRBJ2-1; a weak D match, TRBD1 (5 bases). The CDR3 length is 13 residues. V shed 5 bases and J shed 4 bases, with 9 bases lying between them. Germline V lookup: CDR1 SEHNR, CDR2 FQNEAQ (reference sequence). Here the CDR3 reads CASSGALYNEQFF. The CDR3 DNA sequence: TGTGCCAGCAGCGGGGCGTTGTACAATGAGCAGTTCTTC.

The rearrangement links TRBV10-3 to TRBJ1-4; the match to TRBD1 covers 10 bases. Per germline, CDR1 ENHRY and CDR2 SYGVKD. CDR3 length: 19 amino acids. V lost 6 bases and J lost 5; bases outside the gene matches: 18. DNA for the CDR3: TGTGCCATCAGCCCCAAGAGGGGACAGGGGTCCCTTTCAAATGAAAAACTGTTTTTT. Protein sequence: CAISPKRGQGSLSNEKLFF.

This clone was observed a handful of times. This chain joins TRBV5-4 and TRBJ2-3, with D possibly matching TRBD2 (6 bases). CDR1 and CDR2 from the germline V gene are SGHNT and YYREEE (reference sequence). Trimming left V 3 bases short and J 5 bases short, with 16 bases between. CDR3 size: 15 residues. The CDR3 sequence: CASSSVAGWGDTQYF. CDR3 DNA: TGTGCCAGCAGCTCCGTGGCGGGATGGGGAGATACGCAGTATTTT.

The genes are TRBV4-1 and TRBJ2-5; 9 bases line up with TRBD1. Germline V gene sequence: CDR1 MGHRA, CDR2 YSYEKL. This CDR3 has 16 residues. After removal of 4 bases from V and 3 bases from J, the junction contained 9 bases not matched to a gene. The CDR3 bases are TGCGCCAGCAGCCTAGGACAGGGGCCCAAGGAAGAGACCCAGTACTTC. Protein product: CASSLGQGPKEETQYF.

V usage is TRBV5-1 and J usage is TRBJ2-4; D is perhaps TRBD1 (6 bases). The ends were cut back, 0 bases at V and 7 bases at J, with 11 bases in the middle. In germline, CDR1 is SGHRS, CDR2 YFSETQ. CDR3 length equals 14 residues. The CDR3 here is CASSLGAGDNIQYF. The DNA of the CDR3 is TGCGCCAGCAGCTTGGGGGCAGGGGACAACATTCAGTACTTC.

The CDR3 sequence is CASSLNGRSVNEQFF. CDR3 DNA: TGTGCCAGCAGCTTAAACGGGAGGAGTGTCAATGAGCAGTTCTTC. The V and J genes are TRBV7-2 and TRBJ2-1, with TRBD2 matching 7 bases. Per the germline V gene, CDR1 is SGHTA and CDR2 is FQGNSA. The CDR3 is 15 amino acids. J was trimmed by 6 bases and V by 2 bases; bases with no gene match: 7.

The V and J genes are TRBV29-1 and TRBJ1-5; TRBD1 matches 7 bases. The trim removed 6 bases at V and 0 bases at J, leaving 5 bases unmatched. CDR3 size: 14 residues. CDR1 and CDR2 from the germline V gene are SQVTM and ANQGSEA. This CDR3 reads CSVWTGYSNQPQHF. CDR3 coding DNA: TGCAGCGTCTGGACAGGTTATAGCAATCAGCCCCAGCATTTT.

This sequence joins TRBV5-5 and TRBJ2-1, with 8 bases fitting TRBD1. The CDR3 contains 16 residues. V lost 0 bases to trimming and J lost 8 bases; unmatched junction nucleotides: 10. CDR1 is SGHKS and CDR2 is YYEKEE in the germline V gene (reference sequence). In DNA, the CDR3 is TGTGCCAGCAGCTTGGGGGGCCAGGGGGCTTTGGATGAGCAGTTCTTC. Translating gives CASSLGGQGALDEQFF.

V is TRBV13 and J is TRBJ1-3; D is undetermined. This CDR3 is built from 14 residues. CDR1 and CDR2 (germline): PRHDT, FYEKMQ (reference sequence). Trimming removed 8 bases at V and 0 bases at J, with 11 bases between. CDR3 nucleotide sequence: TGTGCCAGCGGAAGACGGGACTCTGGAAACACCATATATTTT. Translated: CASGRRDSGNTIYF.

This clone was recorded a few times. V gene TRBV6-5 combines with J gene TRBJ2-7; 11 bases line up with TRBD2. This CDR3 is 14 amino acids long. Germline-derived CDR1 and CDR2 are MNHEY and SVGAGI. The trim removed 9 bases at V and 5 bases at J, leaving 9 bases unmatched. CDR3 nucleotides: TGTGCCAGTACTCTAGCGGGAGGAGATAACGAGCAGTACTTC. Its protein is CASTLAGGDNEQYF.

The V call is TRBV6-1, the J call TRBJ2-3; perhaps TRBD2 as D (7 bases). The V and J ends lost 0 bases and 6 bases respectively, with 16 bases between them. The CDR3 runs to 16 residues. Germline lookup yields CDR1 MNHNS and CDR2 SASEGT. The CDR3 protein is CASSEAGGQGTDTQYF. The CDR3 bases are TGTGCCAGCAGTGAAGCGGGGGGGCAGGGGACGGATACGCAGTATTTT.

This clone is a singleton in its sample. The V call is TRBV2, the J call TRBJ1-5; TRBD1 matches 8 bases. From germline, CDR1 is SNHLY and CDR2 FYNNEI. The CDR3 covers 15 residues. V dropped 5 bases and J dropped 5; count of bases not matched to a gene: 8. The chain's CDR3 is CASSPLTGADQPQHF. CDR3 DNA: TGTGCCAGCAGTCCCCTGACAGGGGCCGATCAGCCCCAGCATTTT.

The rearrangement joins TRBV5-4 to TRBJ2-2; 7 bases agree with TRBD2. The J segment lost 2 bases and the V segment lost 4 bases, leaving 5 bases of the junction unmatched. The CDR3 spans 15 residues. In germline, CDR1 is SGHNT, CDR2 YYREEE (reference sequence). CDR3 DNA: TGTGCCAGCAGCAGCGGGACGCCTAACACCGGGGAGCTGTTTTTT. This translates into CASSSGTPNTGELFF.

V is TRBV2 and J is TRBJ2-7; 8 nucleotides align to TRBD1. V lost 7 bases to trimming and J lost 6 bases; unmatched junction nucleotides: 8. The CDR3 consists of 13 residues. Looked up from germline, CDR1 is SNHLY and CDR2 is FYNNEI. This CDR3 reads CASTLNTGGEQYF. CDR3 coding DNA: TGTGCCAGCACCCTAAACACAGGGGGCGAGCAGTACTTC. Supplemented by reference TRBV2 and TRBJ2-7, the full variable domain reads EPEVTQTPSHQVTQMGQEVILRCVPISNHLYFYWYRQILGQKVEFLVSFYNNEISEKSEIFDDQFSVERPDGSNFTLKIRSTKLEDSAMYFCASTLNTGGEQYFGPGTRLTVT.

There are a few counts of this clone. The chain carries TRBV2 and TRBJ1-3; TRBD1 matches 12 bases. Germline V gene data show CDR1 as SNHLY and CDR2 as FYNNEI. Germline trimming cut 7 bases from V and 3 bases from J; bases unmatched to any gene: 7. The CDR3 totals 16 residues. CDR3 in DNA: TGTGCCAGCACTGAGGGACAGGGGGCAAGTGGAAACACCATATATTTT. Translated, it gives CASTEGQGASGNTIYF.

The CDR3 nucleotides read TGTGCCAGCAGCTCGGACGGAGGTAACGAGCAGTACTTC. Translating it yields CASSSDGGNEQYF. The gene calls are TRBV6-6 and TRBJ2-5; TRBD2 might be the D (5 bases). The assigned J gene may be wrong: the sequence end matches TRBJ2-7 better. CDR3 size: 13 residues. Germline lookup yields CDR1 MNHNY and CDR2 SVGAGI (reference sequence).

The chain couples TRBV13 to TRBJ2-7, with 9 positions matching TRBD1. Per germline, CDR1 PRHDT and CDR2 FYEKMQ (reference sequence). The CDR3 is 16 residues long. Trimming took 2 bases from V and 5 from J; bases not matched to a gene: 10. The CDR3, as DNA: TGTGCCAGCAGCTTACAACCCGGGACAGGGTCCAACGAGCAGTACTTC. Its protein is CASSLQPGTGSNEQYF.

The chain combines TRBV9 with TRBJ1-1; 7 nucleotides match TRBD1. Per the germline V gene, CDR1 is SGDLS and CDR2 is YYNGEE. The CDR3 loop spans 14 amino acids. J lost 4 bases, V lost 0 bases, and 3 bases had no gene match. CDR3 region: CASSVGGGGTEAFF. The CDR3 nucleotides read TGTGCCAGCAGCGTAGGAGGGGGCGGCACTGAAGCTTTCTTT.

The rearrangement joins TRBV29-1 to TRBJ2-3, with TRBD2 matching over 11 bases. V was pared by 8 bases and J by 6 bases, with 7 bases of the junction left unmatched. This CDR3 region has 13 residues. Germline lookup yields CDR1 SQVTM and CDR2 ANQGSEA. Written as DNA, the CDR3 is TGCAGCTCCATAGCGGGAGGGCAGGATACGCAGTATTTT. Translation gives CSSIAGGQDTQYF.

This chain connects TRBV9 to TRBJ1-1; no definite D call. V lost 4 bases, J lost 1 base, and 11 bases lay in between. Germline V gene sequence: CDR1 SGDLS, CDR2 YYNGEE. The CDR3 spans 14 residues. The CDR3 protein is CASSPLPGNTEAFF. CDR3 in DNA: TGTGCCAGCAGCCCTCTCCCAGGGAACACTGAAGCTTTCTTT.

The V and J genes are TRBV7-9 and TRBJ2-5; 10 nucleotides match TRBD2. The CDR3 loop spans 15 amino acids. Unmatched junction bases numbered 8, after V lost 5 bases and J lost 5 bases. Germline V gives CDR1 SEHNR, CDR2 FQNEAQ (reference sequence). The CDR3 reads CASSPLRAGGETQYF. The CDR3 bases are TGTGCCAGCAGCCCACTACGAGCGGGAGGGGAGACCCAGTACTTC. The variable domain in full, completed from reference TRBV7-9 and TRBJ2-5, reads DTGVSQNPRHKITKRGQNVTFRCDPISEHNRLYWYRQTLGQGPEFLTYFQNEAQLEKSRLLSDRFSAERPKGSFSTLEIQRTEQGDSAMYLCASSPLRAGGETQYFGPGTRLLVL.

This chain connects TRBV6-1 to TRBJ2-1, with TRBD2 matching 7 bases. The germline V gene has CDR1 MNHNS and CDR2 SASEGT. CDR3 size: 15 residues. Trimming at V came to 1 base and at J to 10 bases, leaving 10 bases not matched to a gene. CDR3 in amino acids: CASSEGRTSSGEQFF. The CDR3 nucleotides read TGTGCCAGCAGTGAAGGGAGGACTAGTTCGGGCGAGCAGTTCTTC.

The V and J genes are TRBV15 and TRBJ2-4; D possibly corresponds to TRBD2 (6 bases). The CDR3 has 15 residues. Germline CDR1 reads LNHNV; CDR2 reads YYDKDF (reference sequence). The V end lost 0 bases, the J end lost 6 bases, and 12 bases lay between the germline ends. CDR3 sequence: CATSRDSAGRNIQYF. CDR3 bases: TGTGCCACCAGCAGAGATTCGGCGGGAAGAAACATTCAGTACTTC.

This chain connects TRBV6-6 to TRBJ2-2, with D perhaps TRBD2 (5 bases). Trimming stripped 6 bases from V and 3 bases from J, with 14 bases between. This CDR3 has 15 amino acids. In germline, CDR1 is MNHNY, CDR2 SVGAGI (reference sequence). The CDR3 spells CASRFRGGDTGELFF. The DNA for the CDR3 is TGTGCCAGCAGATTCCGGGGTGGGGACACCGGGGAGCTGTTTTTT.

The chain joins TRBV7-8 to TRBJ1-5, with 8 bases matching TRBD1. CDR3 length: 16 residues. The junction had 6 bases not matched to a gene; V was cut back by 3 bases and J by 2 bases. Germline assignment: CDR1 SGHVS and CDR2 FQNEAQ. The CDR3 DNA reads as TGTGCCAGCAGCTTCCCTGGACAGGGCGGCAATCAGCCCCAGCATTTT. It is translated as CASSFPGQGGNQPQHF.